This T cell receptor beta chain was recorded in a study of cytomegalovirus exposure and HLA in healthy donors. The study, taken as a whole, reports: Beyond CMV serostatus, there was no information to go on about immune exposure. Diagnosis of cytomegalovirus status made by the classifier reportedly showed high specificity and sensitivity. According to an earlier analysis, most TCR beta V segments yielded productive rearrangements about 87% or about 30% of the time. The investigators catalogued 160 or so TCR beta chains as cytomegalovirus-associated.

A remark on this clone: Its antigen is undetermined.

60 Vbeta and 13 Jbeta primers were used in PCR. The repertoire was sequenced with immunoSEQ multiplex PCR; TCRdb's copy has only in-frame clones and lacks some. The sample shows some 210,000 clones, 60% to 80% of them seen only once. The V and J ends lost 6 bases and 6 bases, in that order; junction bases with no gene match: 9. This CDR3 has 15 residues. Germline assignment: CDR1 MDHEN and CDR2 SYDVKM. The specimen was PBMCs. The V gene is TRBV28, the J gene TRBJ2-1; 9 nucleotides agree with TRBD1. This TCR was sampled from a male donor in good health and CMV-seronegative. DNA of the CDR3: TGTGCCAGCAGACGTCGGGACAGGGCCCGCAATGAGCAGTTCTTC. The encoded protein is CASRRRDRARNEQFF.